Listed below are T cell receptor beta chains from one sample, sequenced in a study of blood T cell repertoires in COVID-19. Assay used: immunoSEQ multiplex PCR; TCRdb lists only in-frame clones, some missing. Of 350,000 or so clones detected, 88% appear once; the ten largest clones hold 1%. What was sequenced was PBMCs or T cells enriched from blood (not recorded which). These receptors all come from a woman in her 30s who had been exposed to COVID-19. CDR3s include the opening cysteine and the closing phenylalanine or tryptophan. The D gene is left open where the match is weak. The size entry is marked missing in some rows and otherwise reads once, few, many or a size class.

j_call | clone_size | v_call | d_call | cdr3_nt | cdr3_aa
TRBJ2-7 | . | TRBV27 | . | TGTGCCAGCAGTAGAACAGGGATTTCAACCTACGAGCAGTACTTC | CASSRTGISTYEQYF
TRBJ2-7 | . | TRBV19 | . | TGTGCCAGTAGTATGGGAGGTCCCCGAGTGGGGGAGAGAGTGAGCGAGCAGTACTTC | CASSMGGPRVGERVSEQYF
TRBJ2-7 | . | TRBV10-3 | TRBD2 | TGTGCCATCACGGGGGGGAGTCGGGGCTACGAGCAGTACTTC | CAITGGSRGYEQYF
TRBJ2-1 | . | TRBV19 | TRBD1 | TGTGCCAGTTCAAAACAGGGGAGCTCCTACAATGAGCAGTTCTTC | CASSKQGSSYNEQFF
TRBJ2-1 | . | TRBV2 | TRBD2 | TGTGCCAGCAGATCGACTAGCGGGAGCTACAATGAGCAGTTCTTC | CASRSTSGSYNEQFF
TRBJ2-3 | . | TRBV11-2 | . | TGTGCCAGCAGCGTCCTAGCAGATACGCAGTATTTT | CASSVLADTQYF
TRBJ2-3 | . | TRBV7-9 | . | TGTGCCAGCATCCTCTTAGCGGAAAGCACAGATACGCAGTATTTT | CASILLAESTDTQYF
TRBJ2-7 | . | TRBV28 | TRBD1 | TGTGCCAGCACCCCGGGACAGGGGGTCGAGCAGTACTTC | CASTPGQGVEQYF
TRBJ2-6 | . | TRBV20-1 | TRBD2 | TGCAGTGCTAGTCCTAGCGGGAGATCTGGGGCCAACGTCCTGACTTTC | CSASPSGRSGANVLTF
TRBJ1-1 | . | TRBV7-9 | . | TGTGCCAGCAGCCAACGGGGTAACACTGAAGCTTTCTTT | CASSQRGNTEAFF
TRBJ1-6 | . | TRBV20-1 | TRBD1 | TGCAGTGCTAGTGGGGGGCGACAGGGGTTTAATTCACCCCTCCACTTT | CSASGGRQGFNSPLHF
TRBJ2-2 | . | TRBV4-2 | TRBD2 | TGTGCCAGCAGCCAAGATGGGGGACTAGCGAACACCGGGGAGCTGTTTTTT | CASSQDGGLANTGELFF
TRBJ1-2 | once | TRBV19 | . | TGTGCCAGTAGTATAGCCTCCAGGGGTGGCTACACCTTC | CASSIASRGGYTF
TRBJ1-5 | few | TRBV7-8 | TRBD1 | TGTGCCAGCAGCAAAGACAGGGCGGGCGATCAGCCCCAGCATTTT | CASSKDRAGDQPQHF
TRBJ2-7 | . | TRBV3-1/TRBV3-2 | TRBD1 | TGTGCCAGCAGCGGGACAGGGGACTACGAGCAGTACTTC | CASSGTGDYEQYF
TRBJ1-2 | few | TRBV27 | . | TGTGCCAGCAGTTTGGGCCAGTGGAACTATGGCTACACCTTC | CASSLGQWNYGYTF
TRBJ2-6 | . | TRBV3-1/TRBV3-2 | TRBD1 | TGTGCCAGCAGACCCCGGGACAGATCTGGGGCCAACGTCCTGACTTTC | CASRPRDRSGANVLTF
TRBJ1-6 | . | TRBV19 | . | TGTGCCAGTAGTACGTTATCTCGAGTGAATTCACCCCTCCACTTT | CASSTLSRVNSPLHF
TRBJ1-1 | once | TRBV12-1 | . | TGTGCCAGCAGCTTTGCCTTTCAGGGTTCCACTGAAGCTTTCTTT | CASSFAFQGSTEAFF
TRBJ2-7 | once | TRBV3-1/TRBV3-2 | . | TGTGCCAGCAGCCAAGATTTTGCTAGCGCTCGATTCTACGAGCAGTACTTC | CASSQDFASARFYEQYF
TRBJ2-1 | . | TRBV9 | TRBD2 | TGTGCCAGCAGCGTAGACCCGGGAGGGGCGGATGAGCAGTTCTTC | CASSVDPGGADEQFF
TRBJ2-7 | . | TRBV10-2 | TRBD1 | TGCGCCAGCAGTCAACCCGGGACAGGAGAAACGACAAGCTACGAGCAGTACTTC | CASSQPGTGETTSYEQYF
TRBJ1-3 | . | TRBV7-2 | . | TGTGCCAGCAGCTTAGTTGTGGCAACTGGAAACACCATATATTTT | CASSLVVATGNTIYF
TRBJ2-7 | . | TRBV4-1 | TRBD1 | TGCGCCAGCAGCCAAGAATGGGACAGCTCCTTTTTCTACGAGCAGTACTTC | CASSQEWDSSFFYEQYF
TRBJ1-3 | . | TRBV9 | . | TGTGCCAGCAGCGTAGGAGGGATTTCTGGAAACACCATATATTTT | CASSVGGISGNTIYF
TRBJ2-7 | . | TRBV19 | TRBD1 | TGTGCCACCTCCCGGGGGACAGGGGGCCCCTACGAGCAGTACTTC | CATSRGTGGPYEQYF
TRBJ2-7 | . | TRBV19 | . | TGTGCCAGTAGTACCGGTGCCGGGAGAGGATACGAGCAGTACTTC | CASSTGAGRGYEQYF
TRBJ1-1 | . | TRBV29-1 | TRBD1 | TGCAGCGTTGTGGGACAGGGGAACACTGAAGCTTTCTTT | CSVVGQGNTEAFF
TRBJ1-2 | . | TRBV30 | . | TGTGCCTGGAGCTACAGGGAGTTCTATGGCTACACCTTC | CAWSYREFYGYTF
TRBJ2-3 | . | TRBV14 | TRBD1 | TGTGCCAGCAGCCAAGCCCTCCCGGGGACAGGGCTCACAGATACGCAGTATTTT | CASSQALPGTGLTDTQYF
TRBJ2-2 | . | TRBV5-8 | TRBD1 | TGTGCCAGCAGCTTTAGGGACAGCCAAAGTACCGGGGAGCTGTTTTTT | CASSFRDSQSTGELFF
TRBJ2-1 | once | TRBV28 | TRBD2 | TGTGCCAGCAGTCTCGGGGGGTCGTTATACAATGAGCAGTTCTTC | CASSLGGSLYNEQFF
TRBJ1-6 | . | TRBV19 | . | TGTGCCAGTAGTATACAGGGGCGGAATTCACCCCTCCACTTT | CASSIQGRNSPLHF
TRBJ2-7 | . | TRBV11-2 | TRBD1 | TGTGCCAGCAGCTTAGGCTACGGACAGGGGCGCTACGAGCAGTACTTC | CASSLGYGQGRYEQYF
TRBJ1-1 | . | TRBV11-2 | TRBD1 | TGTGCCAGCAGCTTGGGAACAGGGGTGGACACTGAAGCTTTCTTT | CASSLGTGVDTEAFF
TRBJ2-3 | . | TRBV5-1 | TRBD1 | TGCGCCAGCAGCTTGCAGGACAGGGGTACAGATACGCAGTATTTT | CASSLQDRGTDTQYF
TRBJ2-5 | once | TRBV19 | TRBD2 | TGTGCCAGTAGTATAGGTACGGGACTAGGCGAAGAGACCCAGTACTTC | CASSIGTGLGEETQYF
TRBJ2-3 | . | TRBV9 | TRBD2 | TGTGCCAGCAGCCCTCTGACTAGCCGCCCTATAGGCACAGATACGCAGTATTTT | CASSPLTSRPIGTDTQYF
TRBJ1-6 | . | TRBV4-1 | . | TGCGCCAGCAGCCAAGGGGGCTATTCACCCCTCCACTTT | CASSQGGYSPLHF
TRBJ1-5 | few | TRBV7-9 | . | TGTGCCAGCAGCTCCCAGGGGAACAATCAGCCCCAGCATTTT | CASSSQGNNQPQHF
TRBJ2-7 | . | TRBV27 | TRBD2 | TGTGCCAGCACCCCGGACAGGACTAGCGACTCCTACGAGCAGTACTTC | CASTPDRTSDSYEQYF
TRBJ2-1 | once | TRBV3-1/TRBV3-2 | TRBD2 | TGTGCCAGCAGTCAACTAGCGGGAGAATACAATGAGCAGTTCTTC | CASSQLAGEYNEQFF
TRBJ2-3 | . | TRBV2 | . | TGTGCCAGCACCCTACCCCTTGTGGGAGTGTCGACAGATACGCAGTATTTT | CASTLPLVGVSTDTQYF
TRBJ1-5 | . | TRBV5-1 | . | TGCGCCAGCAGCTTGGGACAGAATCAGCCCCAGCATTTT | CASSLGQNQPQHF